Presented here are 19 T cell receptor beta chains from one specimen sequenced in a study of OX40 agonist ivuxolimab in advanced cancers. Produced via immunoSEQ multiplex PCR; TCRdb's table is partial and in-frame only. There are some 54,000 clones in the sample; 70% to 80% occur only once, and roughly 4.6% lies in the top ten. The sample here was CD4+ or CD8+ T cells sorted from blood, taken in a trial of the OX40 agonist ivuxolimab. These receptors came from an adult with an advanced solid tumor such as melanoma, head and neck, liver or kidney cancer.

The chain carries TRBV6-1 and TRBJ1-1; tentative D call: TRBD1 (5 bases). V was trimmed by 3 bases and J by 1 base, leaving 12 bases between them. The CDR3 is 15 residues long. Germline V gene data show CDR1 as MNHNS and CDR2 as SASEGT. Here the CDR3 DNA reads TGTGCCAGCAGTGACCGGGACCGAAAGAACACTGAAGCTTTCTTT. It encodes CASSDRDRKNTEAFF.

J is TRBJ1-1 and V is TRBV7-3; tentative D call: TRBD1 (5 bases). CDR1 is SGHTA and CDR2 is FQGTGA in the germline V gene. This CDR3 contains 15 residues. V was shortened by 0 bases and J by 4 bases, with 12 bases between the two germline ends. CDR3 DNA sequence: TGTGCCAGCAGCTTAACGTCAGGGATTGGCACTGAAGCTTTCTTT. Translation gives CASSLTSGIGTEAFF.

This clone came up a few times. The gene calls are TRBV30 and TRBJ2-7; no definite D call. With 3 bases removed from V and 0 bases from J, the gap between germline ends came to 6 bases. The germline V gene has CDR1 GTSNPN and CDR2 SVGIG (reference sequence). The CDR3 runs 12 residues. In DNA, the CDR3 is TGTGCCTGGAGCCCAGACTCCTACGAGCAGTACTTC. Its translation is CAWSPDSYEQYF.

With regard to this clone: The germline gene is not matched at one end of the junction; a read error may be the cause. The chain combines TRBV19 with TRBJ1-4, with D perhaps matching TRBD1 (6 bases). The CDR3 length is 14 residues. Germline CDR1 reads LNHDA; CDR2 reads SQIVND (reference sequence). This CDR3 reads CASSSGQWNEKLFF. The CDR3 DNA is TGTGCCAGCAGTAGCGGACAGTGGAATGAAAAACTGTTTTTT.

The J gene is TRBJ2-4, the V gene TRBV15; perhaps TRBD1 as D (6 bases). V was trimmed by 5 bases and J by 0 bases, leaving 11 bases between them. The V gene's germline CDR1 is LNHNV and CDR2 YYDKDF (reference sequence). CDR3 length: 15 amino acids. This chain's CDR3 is CATSLTGIAKNIQYF. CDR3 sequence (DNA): TGTGCCACCAGCCTAACAGGGATAGCCAAAAACATTCAGTACTTC.

CDR3 sequence: CASSPRRERNSYEQYF. The DNA for the CDR3 is TGTGCCAGCTCACCACGGAGGGAGCGGAACTCCTACGAGCAGTACTTC. The V call is TRBV18, the J call TRBJ2-7; D is perhaps TRBD2 (6 bases). The V gene's germline CDR1 is KGHSH and CDR2 LQKENI. V was pared by 1 base and J by 0 bases, with 13 bases between. The CDR3 has 16 amino acids.

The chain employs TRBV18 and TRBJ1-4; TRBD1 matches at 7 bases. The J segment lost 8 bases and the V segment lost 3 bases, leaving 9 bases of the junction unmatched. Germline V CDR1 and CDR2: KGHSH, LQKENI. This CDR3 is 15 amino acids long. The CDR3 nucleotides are TGTGCCAGCTCACCCGGAACGACAGGGTCCGAAAAACTGTTTTTT. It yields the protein CASSPGTTGSEKLFF.

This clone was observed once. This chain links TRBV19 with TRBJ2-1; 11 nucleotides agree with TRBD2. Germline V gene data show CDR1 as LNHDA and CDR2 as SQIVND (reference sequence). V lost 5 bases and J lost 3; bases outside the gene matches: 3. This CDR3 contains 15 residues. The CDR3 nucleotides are TGTGCCAGTAGTCGCCTAGCGGGAGGCTACAATGAGCAGTTCTTC. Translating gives CASSRLAGGYNEQFF.

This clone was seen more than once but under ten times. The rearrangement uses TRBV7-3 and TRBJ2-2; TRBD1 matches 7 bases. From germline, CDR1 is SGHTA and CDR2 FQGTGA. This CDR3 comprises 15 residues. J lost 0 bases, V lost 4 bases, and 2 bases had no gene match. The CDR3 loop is CASSSGTANTGELFF. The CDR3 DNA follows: TGTGCCAGCAGCTCCGGGACAGCGAACACCGGGGAGCTGTTTTTT.

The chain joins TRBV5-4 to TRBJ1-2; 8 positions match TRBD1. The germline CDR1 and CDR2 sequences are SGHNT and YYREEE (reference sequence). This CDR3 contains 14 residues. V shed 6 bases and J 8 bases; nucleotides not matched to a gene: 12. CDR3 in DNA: TGTGCCAGCACCAACCTTCTCAGGGGGCACGGCTACACCTTC. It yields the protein CASTNLLRGHGYTF.

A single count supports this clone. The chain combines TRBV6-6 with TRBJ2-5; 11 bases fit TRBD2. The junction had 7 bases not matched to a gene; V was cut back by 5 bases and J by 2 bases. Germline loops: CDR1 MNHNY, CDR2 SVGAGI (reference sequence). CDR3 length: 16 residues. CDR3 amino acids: CASSPRASGGQETQYF. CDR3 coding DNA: TGTGCCAGCAGTCCTCGGGCTAGCGGGGGGCAAGAGACCCAGTACTTC.

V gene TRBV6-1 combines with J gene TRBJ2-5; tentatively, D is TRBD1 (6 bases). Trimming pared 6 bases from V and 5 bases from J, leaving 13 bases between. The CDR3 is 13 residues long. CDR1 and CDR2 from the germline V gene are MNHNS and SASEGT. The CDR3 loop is CASRDRGWETQYF. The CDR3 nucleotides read TGTGCCAGCAGGGACAGAGGGTGGGAGACCCAGTACTTC.

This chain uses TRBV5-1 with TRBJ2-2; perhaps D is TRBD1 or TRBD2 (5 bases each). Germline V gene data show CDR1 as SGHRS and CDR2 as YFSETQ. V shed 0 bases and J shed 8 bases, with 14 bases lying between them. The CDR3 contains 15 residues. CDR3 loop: CASSLGGHGTGELFF. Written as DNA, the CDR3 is TGCGCCAGCAGCTTGGGAGGGCACGGGACGGGGGAGCTGTTTTTT.

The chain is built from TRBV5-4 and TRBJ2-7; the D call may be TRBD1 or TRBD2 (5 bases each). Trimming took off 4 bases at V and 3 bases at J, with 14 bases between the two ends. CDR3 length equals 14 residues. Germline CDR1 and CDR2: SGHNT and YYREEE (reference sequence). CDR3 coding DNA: TGTGCCAGCAGCCGTGGGGGACCGTACTACGAGCAGTACTTC. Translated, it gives CASSRGGPYYEQYF.

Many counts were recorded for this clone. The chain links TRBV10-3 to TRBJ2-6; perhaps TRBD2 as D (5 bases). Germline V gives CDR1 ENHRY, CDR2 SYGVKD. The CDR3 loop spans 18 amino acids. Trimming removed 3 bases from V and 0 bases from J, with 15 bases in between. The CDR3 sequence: CAISEPRRESSGANVLTF. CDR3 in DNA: TGTGCCATCAGTGAACCGAGACGGGAAAGCTCTGGGGCCAACGTCCTGACTTTC.

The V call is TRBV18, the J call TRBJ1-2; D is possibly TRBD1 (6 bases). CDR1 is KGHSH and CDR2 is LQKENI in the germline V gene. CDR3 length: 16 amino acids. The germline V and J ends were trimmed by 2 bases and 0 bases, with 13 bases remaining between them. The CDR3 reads CASSPVDGGPNYGYTF. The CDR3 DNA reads TGTGCCAGCTCACCAGTAGACGGGGGGCCTAACTATGGCTACACCTTC.

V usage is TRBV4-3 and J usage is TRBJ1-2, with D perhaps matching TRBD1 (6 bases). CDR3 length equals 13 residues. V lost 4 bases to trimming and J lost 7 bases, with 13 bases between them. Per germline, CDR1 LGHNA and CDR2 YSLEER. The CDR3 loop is CASSLEDRSGYTF. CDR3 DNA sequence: TGCGCCAGCAGCCTGGAGGACAGAAGTGGCTACACCTTC.

In nucleotides, the CDR3 is TGTGCCAGCAGCGTAGGGGTTGGGGGGCCGGGCTACGAGCAGTACTTC. It specifies CASSVGVGGPGYEQYF. V usage is TRBV9 and J usage is TRBJ2-7, with D perhaps matching TRBD1 or TRBD2 (6 bases each). The length of the CDR3 is 16 residues. The germline CDR1 and CDR2 sequences are SGDLS and YYNGEE. Trimming took 0 bases from V and 3 from J, leaving 16 bases between them.

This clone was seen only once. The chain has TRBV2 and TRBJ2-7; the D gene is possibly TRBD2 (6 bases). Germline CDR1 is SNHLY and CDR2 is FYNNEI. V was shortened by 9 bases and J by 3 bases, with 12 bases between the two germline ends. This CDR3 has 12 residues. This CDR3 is CASDRGSYEQYF. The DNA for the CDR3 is TGTGCCAGTGATCGGGGGAGCTACGAGCAGTACTTC.